This paragraph covers one T cell receptor (beta chain) sequence. Its target is unknown. The data stem from a study of T cell responses to AZD1222 COVID-19 vaccine. General observations from the study: Clonal diversity may have been underestimated, and the donors were mostly white British, with more females than males. Spike-spanning, vaccine-associated CD4 TCRs were dominant at 160-218 and 743-854. Baseline seropositivity occurred in only a handful of AZD1222 recipients. Researchers took repertoire samples only after the peak T cell response had come.

Looked up from germline, CDR1 is SGHAT and CDR2 is FQNNGV. V was trimmed by 0 bases and J by 1 base, leaving 12 bases between them. There are 16 residues in the CDR3. Data came from immunoSEQ multiplex PCR; TCRdb stores just in-frame clones and leaves some out. The top ten clones hold 5.4% of a sample with around 140,000 clones, over 85% of them seen once. This specimen was peripheral blood, taken on day 0 of AZD1222 vaccination. The clonotype originates from an adult in good health. V gene TRBV11-2 combines with J gene TRBJ1-1; D call uncertain. The CDR3 spells CASSLDLGRTNTEAFF. The CDR3 nucleotides are TGTGCCAGCAGCTTAGATCTTGGCAGAACGAACACTGAAGCTTTCTTT.